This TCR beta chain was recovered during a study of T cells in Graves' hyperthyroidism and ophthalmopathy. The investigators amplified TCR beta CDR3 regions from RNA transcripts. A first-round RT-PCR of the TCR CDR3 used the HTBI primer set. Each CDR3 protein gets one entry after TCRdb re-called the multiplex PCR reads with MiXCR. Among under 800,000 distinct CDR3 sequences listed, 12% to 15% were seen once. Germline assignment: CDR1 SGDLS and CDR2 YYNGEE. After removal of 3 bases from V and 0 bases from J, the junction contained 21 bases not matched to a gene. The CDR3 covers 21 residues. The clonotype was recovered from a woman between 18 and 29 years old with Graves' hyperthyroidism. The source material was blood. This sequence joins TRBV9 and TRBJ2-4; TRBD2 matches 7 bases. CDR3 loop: CASSANPERDYRSLAKNIQYF. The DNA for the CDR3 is TGTGCCAGCAGCGCCAATCCGGAGCGGGATTACCGATCCTTAGCCAAAAACATTCAGTACTTC.